Sequencing of this T cell receptor beta chain was carried out in a study of glioma-infiltrating T cells after dendritic cell vaccination. TCRdb's table, derived via immunoSEQ multiplex PCR, lists solely in-frame clones and lacks some. This sample carries 20,000 to 25,000 clones, more than 65% of them seen once, and the ten largest clones take roughly 34%. This CDR3 is 14 amino acids long. V trimming: 3 bases; J trimming: 1 base; junction bases outside the gene matches: 3. Germline V gene data show CDR1 as SGHRS and CDR2 as YFSETQ. The chain has TRBV5-1 and TRBJ2-7; TRBD1 aligns across 8 bases. Sequencing used blood, obtained before dendritic cell vaccination. This TCR derives from a human donor with glioblastoma. CDR3 loop: CASSWTGKSYEQYF. As DNA, the CDR3 is TGCGCCAGCAGCTGGACAGGGAAGTCCTACGAGCAGTACTTC.